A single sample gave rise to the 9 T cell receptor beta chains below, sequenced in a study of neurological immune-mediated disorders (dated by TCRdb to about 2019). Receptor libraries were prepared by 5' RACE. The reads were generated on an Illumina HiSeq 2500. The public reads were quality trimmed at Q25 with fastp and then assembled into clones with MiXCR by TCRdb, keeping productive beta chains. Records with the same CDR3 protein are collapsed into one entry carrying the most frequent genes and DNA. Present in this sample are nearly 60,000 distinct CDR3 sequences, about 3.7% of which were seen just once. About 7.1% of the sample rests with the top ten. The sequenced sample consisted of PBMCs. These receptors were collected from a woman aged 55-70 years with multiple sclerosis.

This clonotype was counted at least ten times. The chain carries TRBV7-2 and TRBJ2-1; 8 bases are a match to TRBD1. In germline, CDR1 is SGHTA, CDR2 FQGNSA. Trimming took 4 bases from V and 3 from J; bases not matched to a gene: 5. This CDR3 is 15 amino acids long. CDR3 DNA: TGTGCCAGCAGCTACGGGACAGGCGACTACAATGAGCAGTTCTTC. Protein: CASSYGTGDYNEQFF.

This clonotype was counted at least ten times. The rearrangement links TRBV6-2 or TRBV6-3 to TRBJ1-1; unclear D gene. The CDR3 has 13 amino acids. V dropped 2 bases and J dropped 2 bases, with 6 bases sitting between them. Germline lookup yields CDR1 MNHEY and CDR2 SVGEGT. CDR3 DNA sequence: TGTGCCAGCAGTTACGGGCATAACACTGAAGCTTTCTTT. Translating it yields CASSYGHNTEAFF.

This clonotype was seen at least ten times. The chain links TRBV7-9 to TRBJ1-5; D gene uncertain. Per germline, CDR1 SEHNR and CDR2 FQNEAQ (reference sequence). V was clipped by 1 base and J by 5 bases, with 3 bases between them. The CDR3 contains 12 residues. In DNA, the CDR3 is TGTGCCAGCAGCTTAGGAGATCAGCCCCAGCATTTT. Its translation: CASSLGDQPQHF.

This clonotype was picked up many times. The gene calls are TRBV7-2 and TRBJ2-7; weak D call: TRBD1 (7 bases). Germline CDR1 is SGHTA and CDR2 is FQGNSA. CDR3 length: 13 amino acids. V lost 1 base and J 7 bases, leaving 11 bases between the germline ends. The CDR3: CASSLGPGGEQYF. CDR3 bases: TGTGCCAGCAGCTTAGGTCCAGGGGGGGAGCAGTACTTC.

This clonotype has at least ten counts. CDR3 in amino acids: CASSSQPRETQYF. The CDR3 DNA is TGTGCCAGCAGTTCTCAACCCCGGGAGACCCAGTACTTC. This chain links TRBV6-2 or TRBV6-3 with TRBJ2-5; D ambiguous. The CDR3 sequence is 13 residues long. Germline V gene data show CDR1 as MNHEY and CDR2 as SVGEGT. V was clipped by 4 bases and J by 5 bases, with 11 bases between them.

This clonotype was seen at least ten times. DNA of the CDR3: TGTGCCAGCAGTTCCGGTTACTCTGGAAACACCATATATTTT. Protein product: CASSSGYSGNTIYF. This chain links TRBV12-3 or TRBV12-4 with TRBJ1-3; D unclear. This CDR3 spans 14 amino acids. The ends were cut back, 4 bases at V and 0 bases at J, with 7 bases in the middle.

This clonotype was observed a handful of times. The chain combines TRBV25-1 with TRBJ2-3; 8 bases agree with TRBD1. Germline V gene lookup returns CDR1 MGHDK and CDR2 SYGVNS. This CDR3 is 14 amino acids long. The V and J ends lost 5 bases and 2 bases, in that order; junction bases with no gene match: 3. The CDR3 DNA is TGTGCCAGCAGTATGGGACAGGACACAGATACGCAGTATTTT. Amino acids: CASSMGQDTDTQYF.

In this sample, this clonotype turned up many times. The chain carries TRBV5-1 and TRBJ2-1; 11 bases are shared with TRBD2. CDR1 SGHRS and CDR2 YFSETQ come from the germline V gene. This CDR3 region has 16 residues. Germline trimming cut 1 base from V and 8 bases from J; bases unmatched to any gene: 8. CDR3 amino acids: CASSLTSGSSLDEQFF. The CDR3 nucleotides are TGCGCCAGCAGCTTGACTAGCGGGAGCTCGTTAGATGAGCAGTTCTTC.

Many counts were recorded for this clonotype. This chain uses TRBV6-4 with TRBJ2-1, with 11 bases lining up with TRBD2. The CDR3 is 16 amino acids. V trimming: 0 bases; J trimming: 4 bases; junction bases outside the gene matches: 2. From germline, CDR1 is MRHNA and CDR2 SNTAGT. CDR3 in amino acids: CASSDSPSGGYNEQFF. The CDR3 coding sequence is TGTGCCAGCAGTGACTCTCCTAGCGGGGGGTACAATGAGCAGTTCTTC.